Listed below are T cell receptor beta chains from one sample, sequenced in a study of cytomegalovirus exposure and HLA in healthy donors. Using immunoSEQ multiplex PCR, the repertoire was profiled, and TCRdb retains in-frame clones only, with some absent. The repertoire table contains approximately 96,000 clones. Sequencing was done on a sample of PBMCs. These receptors were obtained from a girl aged 5-17 years in good health and CMV-seropositive. Each CDR3 is given with its conserved first and last residue. Fields, in order: J gene, V gene, D gene, CDR3 DNA, CDR3 protein. A D gene is named only where the DNA matches it firmly.

j_call: TRBJ2-1; v_call: TRBV18; d_call: -; cdr3_nt: TGTGCCAGCTCACCACCCAAGACAGGACCGAACAATGAGCAGTTCTTC; cdr3_aa: CASSPPKTGPNNEQFF
j_call: TRBJ1-1; v_call: TRBV2; d_call: TRBD1; cdr3_nt: TGTGCCAGCAGTGCAGACAGGGGGCTCACTGAAGCTTTCTTT; cdr3_aa: CASSADRGLTEAFF
j_call: TRBJ2-5; v_call: TRBV4-3; d_call: TRBD2; cdr3_nt: TGCGCCAGCAGCCAGCTCTCCGGGGGGGGCCCTGGGGAGACCCAGTACTTC; cdr3_aa: CASSQLSGGGPGETQYF
j_call: TRBJ1-5; v_call: TRBV27; d_call: -; cdr3_nt: TGTGCCAGCAGTCCGTTGGACAGTTTGGGGATTAGTCGCAATCAGCCCCAGCATTTT; cdr3_aa: CASSPLDSLGISRNQPQHF
j_call: TRBJ1-2; v_call: TRBV19; d_call: TRBD1; cdr3_nt: TGTGCCAGTAGTACGGGACAGGGTAATGGCTACACCTTC; cdr3_aa: CASSTGQGNGYTF
j_call: TRBJ1-6; v_call: TRBV9; d_call: TRBD1; cdr3_nt: TGTGCCAGCAGCGCAAGCCTGGACAGGGGCGGGTCACCCCTCCACTTT; cdr3_aa: CASSASLDRGGSPLHF
j_call: TRBJ1-6; v_call: TRBV7-2; d_call: TRBD1; cdr3_nt: TGTGCCAGCAGCTTAGACAGGGGGGATTCACCCCTCCACTTT; cdr3_aa: CASSLDRGDSPLHF
j_call: TRBJ2-3; v_call: TRBV6-5; d_call: -; cdr3_nt: TGTGCCAGCAGCGGGTCGGCGGGAAGCACAGATACGCAGTATTTT; cdr3_aa: CASSGSAGSTDTQYF
j_call: TRBJ2-2; v_call: TRBV5-4; d_call: TRBD1; cdr3_nt: TGTGCCAGCAGGGCCCCGGGACAGGCGAACACCGGGGAGCTGTTTTTT; cdr3_aa: CASRAPGQANTGELFF
j_call: TRBJ1-4; v_call: TRBV29-1; d_call: TRBD1; cdr3_nt: TGCAGCGTCCCTGGGACAGGGGCTAATGAAAAACTGTTTTTT; cdr3_aa: CSVPGTGANEKLFF
j_call: TRBJ1-1; v_call: TRBV7-9; d_call: -; cdr3_nt: TGTGCCAGCAGCTTTACTAGCACTGAAGCTTTCTTT; cdr3_aa: CASSFTSTEAFF
j_call: TRBJ2-2; v_call: TRBV7-2; d_call: -; cdr3_nt: TGTGCCAGCAGCCACCCGCGGTTCCGGACTGTGACCGGGGAGCTGTTTTTT; cdr3_aa: CASSHPRFRTVTGELFF
j_call: TRBJ2-5; v_call: TRBV5-1; d_call: TRBD2; cdr3_nt: TGCGCCAGCAGCATTGGACTAGCGGGGGGGGGTGAGACCCAGTACTTC; cdr3_aa: CASSIGLAGGGETQYF
j_call: TRBJ2-3; v_call: TRBV5-6; d_call: TRBD1; cdr3_nt: TGTGCCAGCAGCCACCGCGGATTCACGACAGGGGGAAGCACAGATACGCAGTATTTT; cdr3_aa: CASSHRGFTTGGSTDTQYF
j_call: TRBJ1-1; v_call: TRBV9; d_call: -; cdr3_nt: TGTGCCAGCAGCGTAGAAGGGGGGAACACTGAAGCTTTCTTT; cdr3_aa: CASSVEGGNTEAFF